The 21 T cell receptor beta chains listed next were all sequenced from one sample in a study of cytomegalovirus exposure and HLA in healthy donors. Amplification used 60 Vbeta primers and 13 Jbeta primers. TCRdb keeps only in-frame clones here, not all; method: immunoSEQ multiplex PCR. The sample carries approximately 100,000 clones, approximately 69% recorded once. Sequenced material: PBMCs. All receptors derive from a female donor in good health and CMV-seronegative.

The gene calls are TRBV4-1 and TRBJ2-1; 7 nucleotides align to TRBD1. Germline values: CDR1 MGHRA, CDR2 YSYEKL. V gave up 8 bases and J gave up 9 bases; unmatched junction bases: 10. This CDR3 spans 13 amino acids. The CDR3 region has the DNA TGCGCCAGCTGGGACAGCCTACAGGGTGAGCAGTTCTTC. This encodes CASWDSLQGEQFF.

The rearrangement uses TRBV27 and TRBJ2-7, with 8 bases aligning to TRBD1. Looked up from germline, CDR1 is MNHEY and CDR2 is SMNVEV (reference sequence). Trimming removed 5 bases from V and 3 bases from J; junction bases left unmatched: 6. This CDR3 has 14 amino acids. CDR3 region: CASSPGTGVYEQYF. CDR3 DNA sequence: TGTGCCAGCAGTCCCGGGACAGGAGTCTACGAGCAGTACTTC.

Of note for this clone: Relative to the germline gene, one junction end is altered; a read error may explain this. The rearrangement joins TRBV6-5 to TRBJ2-5, with TRBD1 as a possible D gene (6 bases). This CDR3 spans 12 amino acids. CDR1 is MNHEY and CDR2 is SVGAGI in the germline V gene. CDR3 region: CASSYRRAEGDF. The DNA of the CDR3 is TGTGCCAGCAGTTACCGCCGGGCCGAGGGGGACTTC.

The table lists this clone with a few counts. V gene TRBV18 combines with J gene TRBJ2-3; 7 bases are a match to TRBD2. Germline loops: CDR1 KGHSH, CDR2 LQKENI. Trimming removed 3 bases from V and 4 bases from J; junction bases left unmatched: 4. CDR3 length equals 14 residues. The CDR3 bases are TGTGCCAGCTCACCCGGACTAGGGTCAGATACGCAGTATTTT. Translation gives CASSPGLGSDTQYF.

V is TRBV9 and J is TRBJ1-5; possibly TRBD1 for D (5 bases). Germline V CDR1 and CDR2: SGDLS, YYNGEE. V lost 5 bases to trimming and J lost 0 bases, with 12 bases between them. The CDR3 runs to 15 residues. The CDR3 sequence: CASSADGHSNQPQHF. CDR3 bases: TGTGCCAGCAGTGCCGACGGACATAGCAATCAGCCCCAGCATTTT.

Only one count was recorded for this clone. The V and J genes are TRBV5-1 and TRBJ2-7; 12 bases align to TRBD2. The J segment lost 7 bases and the V segment lost 0 bases, leaving 5 bases of the junction unmatched. The length of the CDR3 is 15 residues. Per germline, CDR1 SGHRS and CDR2 YFSETQ. The CDR3 nucleotides are TGCGCCAGCAGCTTGGCCCTAGCGGGAGGGAGTGAGCAGTACTTC. Residues: CASSLALAGGSEQYF.

Comments on this clone: The sample carries other DNA sequences with the same CDR3. The CDR3 loop is CASSLYDPHPGSPLHF. The CDR3 coding sequence is TGTGCCAGCAGCCTCTACGACCCCCACCCAGGTTCACCCCTCCACTTT. The J gene is TRBJ1-6, the V gene TRBV7-9, with D unresolved. This CDR3 is built from 16 residues. V dropped 5 bases and J dropped 9 bases, with 20 bases sitting between them. Germline V gives CDR1 SEHNR, CDR2 FQNEAQ (reference sequence). Using reference TRBV7-9 and TRBJ1-6 for the parts outside the CDR3, the full variable domain is DTGVSQNPRHKITKRGQNVTFRCDPISEHNRLYWYRQTLGQGPEFLTYFQNEAQLEKSRLLSDRFSAERPKGSFSTLEIQRTEQGDSAMYLCASSLYDPHPGSPLHFGNGTRLTVT.

The rearrangement uses TRBV6-6 and TRBJ1-4; D is uncertain. Per the germline V gene, CDR1 is MNHNY and CDR2 is SVGAGI (reference sequence). The CDR3 sequence is 13 residues long. V was clipped by 5 bases and J by 8 bases, with 12 bases between them. Written as DNA, the CDR3 is TGTGCCAGCAGTCAGGTGGAGGGAGAAAAACTGTTTTTT. Encoded protein: CASSQVEGEKLFF.

The rearrangement uses TRBV6-6 and TRBJ1-3, with a possible D match to TRBD1 (5 bases). The germline gives CDR1 MNHNY, CDR2 SVGAGI (reference sequence). The CDR3 contains 16 residues. Between the trimmed V and J ends, which lost 5 bases and 1 base, there was a span of 15 bases. Here the CDR3 DNA reads TGTGCCAGCAGTCCAAGGCGGGGGAATTCTGGAAACACCATATATTTT. Protein: CASSPRRGNSGNTIYF.

The chain's CDR3 is CASSLSTSGRYEQYF. In DNA, the CDR3 is TGTGCCAGCAGTTTAAGCACTAGCGGCAGATACGAGCAGTACTTC. The chain recombines TRBV27 with TRBJ2-7; 8 bases agree with TRBD2. The CDR3 totals 15 residues. J lost 4 bases, V lost 2 bases, and 7 bases had no gene match. The germline V gene encodes CDR1 MNHEY and CDR2 SMNVEV (reference sequence).

The V gene is TRBV28, the J gene TRBJ1-5; perhaps TRBD1 as D (5 bases). The CDR3 is 11 residues long. Trimming shortened V by 10 bases and J by 6 bases, and 10 bases separated the two germline ends. Germline assignment: CDR1 MDHEN and CDR2 SYDVKM. Written as DNA, the CDR3 is TGTGCCACCGGGGGAAGTCAGCCCCAGCATTTT. Amino acid sequence: CATGGSQPQHF.

The rearrangement links TRBV10-3 to TRBJ1-6; 7 bases match TRBD1. This CDR3 is 17 amino acids long. Germline CDR1 reads ENHRY; CDR2 reads SYGVKD. Unmatched junction bases numbered 12, after V lost 3 bases and J lost 7 bases. The CDR3 is CAISERGNRGVNSPLHF. The CDR3 DNA reads TGTGCCATCAGTGAAAGGGGGAACAGGGGAGTAAATTCACCCCTCCACTTT.

The rearrangement joins TRBV27 to TRBJ1-1, with TRBD1 matching 10 bases. This CDR3 has 13 amino acids. Per germline, CDR1 MNHEY and CDR2 SMNVEV (reference sequence). V lost 6 bases to trimming and J lost 5 bases; unmatched junction nucleotides: 3. DNA for the CDR3: TGTGCCAGCAGGGGACAGGGGAGTACTGAAGCTTTCTTT. Encoded protein: CASRGQGSTEAFF.

CDR3 amino acids: CASSVAGVATNEKLFF. CDR3 sequence (DNA): TGTGCCAGCAGCGTAGCGGGGGTTGCAACTAATGAAAAACTGTTTTTT. This chain connects TRBV9 to TRBJ1-4; tentatively, D is TRBD1 (5 bases). The germline V and J ends were trimmed by 0 bases and 0 bases, with 9 bases remaining between them. CDR1 and CDR2 (germline): SGDLS, YYNGEE. The CDR3 runs 16 residues.

The chain recombines TRBV9 with TRBJ1-1, with unresolved D. The V gene's germline CDR1 is SGDLS and CDR2 YYNGEE. V dropped 3 bases and J dropped 1 base, with 13 bases sitting between them. This CDR3 has 15 residues. CDR3 residues: CASSAGRPGNTEAFF. The CDR3 DNA reads TGTGCCAGCAGCGCAGGCCGTCCTGGGAACACTGAAGCTTTCTTT. Full variable domain (remainder filled in from reference TRBV9 and TRBJ1-1): DSGVTQTPKHLITATGQRVTLRCSPRSGDLSVYWYQQSLDQGLQFLIQYYNGEERAKGNILERFSAQQFPDLHSELNLSSLELGDSALYFCASSAGRPGNTEAFFGQGTRLTVV.

V usage is TRBV29-1 and J usage is TRBJ2-1; 9 nucleotides line up with TRBD2. The germline CDR1 and CDR2 sequences are SQVTM and ANQGSEA. CDR3 length: 15 amino acids. J gave up 0 bases and V 5 bases, and 5 bases lay outside the gene matches. CDR3 residues: CSVSGGLVSYNEQFF. DNA of the CDR3: TGCAGCGTTAGCGGGGGGCTTGTCTCCTACAATGAGCAGTTCTTC.

This rearrangement joins TRBV27 to TRBJ2-2; maybe TRBD1 (5 bases). Germline lookup yields CDR1 MNHEY and CDR2 SMNVEV (reference sequence). The CDR3 covers 16 residues. V was clipped by 5 bases and J by 1 base, with 14 bases between them. CDR3 amino acids: CASSPRLQVNTGELFF. In DNA, the CDR3 is TGTGCCAGCAGTCCACGTCTACAGGTGAACACCGGGGAGCTGTTTTTT.

V gene TRBV19 combines with J gene TRBJ1-1; TRBD1 agrees at 8 bases. The CDR3 extends over 13 amino acids. Germline V gene lookup returns CDR1 LNHDA and CDR2 SQIVND (reference sequence). V shed 4 bases and J 5 bases; nucleotides not matched to a gene: 3. The CDR3 sequence: CASSTNRGTEAFF. The CDR3 DNA follows: TGTGCCAGTAGTACCAACAGGGGGACTGAAGCTTTCTTT. The complete variable domain, with remaining parts taken from reference TRBV19 and TRBJ1-1, reads DGGITQSPKYLFRKEGQNVTLSCEQNLNHDAMYWYRQDPGQGLRLIYYSQIVNDFQKGDIAEGYSVSREKKESFPLTVTSAQKNPTAFYLCASSTNRGTEAFFGQGTRLTVV.

A few counts support this clone. V and J are TRBV6-6 and TRBJ2-2; D remains ambiguous. The CDR3 length is 16 residues. Germline CDR1 and CDR2: MNHNY and SVGAGI (reference sequence). Trimming stripped 0 bases from V and 0 bases from J, with 8 bases between. CDR3 nucleotides: TGTGCCAGCAGTTACTCGGGCAGCCCGAACACCGGGGAGCTGTTTTTT. Translation: CASSYSGSPNTGELFF.

The CDR3: CASSLSAPYSGGASETQYF. CDR3 sequence (DNA): TGTGCCAGCAGCTTATCGGCCCCCTACAGTGGGGGGGCATCTGAGACCCAGTACTTC. This sequence joins TRBV7-6 and TRBJ2-5; the D gene is possibly TRBD2 (7 bases). CDR3 size: 19 residues. Germline V CDR1 and CDR2: SGHVS, FNYEAQ. Trimming removed 2 bases at V and 5 bases at J, with 27 bases between.

The chain couples TRBV4-3 to TRBJ2-2; possibly TRBD1 for D (5 bases). This CDR3 comprises 18 residues. Trimming shortened V by 0 bases and J by 0 bases, and 14 bases separated the two germline ends. Looked up from germline, CDR1 is LGHNA and CDR2 is YSLEER. The CDR3 bases are TGCGCCAGCAGCCAAGAGGAACCGCGCAGGGCGAACACCGGGGAGCTGTTTTTT. This encodes CASSQEEPRRANTGELFF.